The T cell receptor (beta chain) described here comes from a study of T cells in Graves' hyperthyroidism and ophthalmopathy. Regarding the study as a whole: Median prediction lead before ophthalmopathy onset was six to eight months with the model.

As to this clonotype: Its antigen is unidentified.

Germline V gene data show CDR1 as LNHDA and CDR2 as SQIVND (reference sequence). V lost 4 bases and J lost 0, with 17 bases in between. This CDR3 spans 17 amino acids. Regions amplified from RNA transcripts were the TCR beta CDR3 regions. HTBI primers were the set used in a first-round RT-PCR of the TCR CDR3. MiXCR, run by TCRdb on the multiplex PCR reads, gives a single entry per CDR3 protein. This table holds a few hundred thousand distinct CDR3 sequences, less than 20% found once. The source of this sequence is a woman in her twenties or thirties with Graves' hyperthyroidism. The sample consisted of blood. The chain couples TRBV19 to TRBJ2-3; either TRBD1 or TRBD2 may fit D (6 bases each). The CDR3 protein is CASSTQREGGSTDTQYF. CDR3 sequence (DNA): TGTGCCAGTAGTACCCAAAGAGAGGGGGGAAGCACAGATACGCAGTATTTT.